The TCR beta chain described here comes from a study of T-cell reconstitution after alpha-beta-depleted transplantation in children. General study findings and limits: Some patients owed their high day-60 TCRbeta diversity to surviving recipient T cells and thymic progenitors. By about two months after transplant, alpha-beta T cells reportedly arose from several hundred graft clones that had expanded. One year post-transplant, T-cell counts and diversity were largely derived from T cells produced anew.

This clonotype was seen ten or more times. Its antigen remains unidentified. Unique molecular identifiers were used in preparing the TCRbeta library. TCRdb reprocessed the PCR reads with MiXCR, giving one entry per CDR3 protein. The table records about 200,000 distinct CDR3 sequences, 6.3% of them present only once. V lost 4 bases, J lost 3 bases, and 8 bases lay in between. Per the germline V gene, CDR1 is MGHRA and CDR2 is YSYEKL. The CDR3 is made up of 13 amino acids. The chain carries TRBV4-1 and TRBJ2-3; D is unresolved. The TCR sequence derives from a girl in the first two years of life with combined immunodeficiency, due to receive a stem cell transplant. The material sequenced was PBMCs, taken before TCRalphabeta/CD19-depleted stem cell transplant. CDR3 bases: TGCGCCAGCAGCCTAACACGGACAGATACGCAGTATTTT. This translates into CASSLTRTDTQYF.